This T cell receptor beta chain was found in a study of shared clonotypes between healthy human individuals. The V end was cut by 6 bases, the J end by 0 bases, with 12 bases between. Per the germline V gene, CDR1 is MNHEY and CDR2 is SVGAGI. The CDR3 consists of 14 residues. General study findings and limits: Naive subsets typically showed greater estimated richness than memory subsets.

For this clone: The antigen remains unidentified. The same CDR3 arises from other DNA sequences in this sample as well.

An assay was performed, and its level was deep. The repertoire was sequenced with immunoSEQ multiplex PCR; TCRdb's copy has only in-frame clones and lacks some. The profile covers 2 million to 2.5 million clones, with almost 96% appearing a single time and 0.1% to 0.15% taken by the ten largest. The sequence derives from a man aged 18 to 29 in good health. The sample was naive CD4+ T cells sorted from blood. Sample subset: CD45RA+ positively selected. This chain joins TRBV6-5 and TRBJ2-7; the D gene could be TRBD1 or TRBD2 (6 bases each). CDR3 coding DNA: TGTGCCAGCAGCCCGGGGGCGAGCTCCTACGAGCAGTACTTC. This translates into CASSPGASSYEQYF.